A selection of T cell receptor beta chains follows, all from one sample in a study of T-cell reconstitution after alpha-beta-depleted transplantation in children. One entry per CDR3 protein results from TCRdb running MiXCR on the PCR reads. Found here are more than 400,000 distinct CDR3 sequences, about 10% of them singletons; the top ten hold 13% to 15%. Here the sequenced sample was PBMCs, mostly from graft donor cells, taken 180 days after TCRalphabeta/CD19-depleted stem cell transplant. The receptors stem from a female patient aged 2-15 years who had a stem cell transplant for aplastic anemia, so the T cells may come from the graft donor. The CDR3 runs from the conserved cysteine through the conserved F or W. A D gene is named only where the DNA matches it firmly. Clone sizes are given selectively: once, few, many, or a class where the clone is expanded.

TRBD1	few	12	TRBV7-2	TRBJ2-7	TGTGCCAGCAGTCGACAGGGGACCGAGCAGTACTTC	CASSRQGTEQYF
.	many	16	TRBV5-8	TRBJ2-5	TGTGCCAGCAGCTCCCGATCTGGAGGGTTTCAAGAGACCCAGTACTTC	CASSSRSGGFQETQYF
TRBD1	few	16	TRBV7-8	TRBJ1-2	TGTGCCAGCAGCTTAAACCAGGGACAGGGCTATTATGGCTACACCTTC	CASSLNQGQGYYGYTF
TRBD2	.	17	TRBV11-3	TRBJ2-1	TGTGCCAGCAGCTTAGGAGGCCTAGCGGGAGGATACAATGAGCAGTTCTTC	CASSLGGLAGGYNEQFF
.	.	13	TRBV20-1	TRBJ2-5	TGCAGTGCTAGAGTGGATTTCCAAGAGACCCAGTACTTC	CSARVDFQETQYF
.	.	14	TRBV6-2/TRBV6-3	TRBJ1-5	TGTGCCAGCAGCCGGATCGGCGGCTGGCAGCCCCAGCATTTT	CASSRIGGWQPQHF
.	.	15	TRBV27	TRBJ2-1	TGTGCCAGCAGTTCATGGGGGGAGACCCACAATGAGCGGTTCTTC	CASSSWGETHNERFF
.	few	14	TRBV15	TRBJ1-1	TGTGCCACCAGCAGGGCGCATGAGTTTACTGAAGCTTTCTTT	CATSRAHEFTEAFF
.	.	14	TRBV10-3	TRBJ2-3	TGTGCCATCTTCGGGCAGGAGAGCACAGATACGCAGTATTTT	CAIFGQESTDTQYF
TRBD2	many	18	TRBV10-3	TRBJ2-6	TGTGCCATCAGATCCCCGGGACTAGCGGGACCTGGGGCCAACGTCCTGACTTTC	CAIRSPGLAGPGANVLTF
TRBD2	few	16	TRBV4-2	TRBJ2-1	TGTGCCAGCAGCCAAGAACCGAGACTAGCTGGCAATGAGCAGTTCTTC	CASSQEPRLAGNEQFF
TRBD1	few	14	TRBV5-1	TRBJ1-1	TGCGCCAGCAGCTTGACAGGGGGCCACACTGAAGCTTTCTTT	CASSLTGGHTEAFF
.	many	13	TRBV6-5	TRBJ1-1	TGTGCCAGTAACCTACAGGTGAACACTGAAGCTTTCTTT	CASNLQVNTEAFF
.	.	14	TRBV20-1	TRBJ2-3	TGCAGTGCCGGAGAGGGGCAGTTCACAGATACGCAGTATTTT	CSAGEGQFTDTQYF
TRBD2	few	17	TRBV28	TRBJ2-1	TGTGCCAGCAGCCAGGGACTAGCGGCCGAATGGGACAATGAGCAGTTCTTC	CASSQGLAAEWDNEQFF
TRBD1	.	11	TRBV12-3/TRBV12-4	TRBJ2-7	TGTGCCAGTTCCGGGACAGTCGAGCAGTACTTC	CASSGTVEQYF
.	.	13	TRBV15	TRBJ1-3	TGTGCCACCAGGACCTCCGCTGGAAACACCATATATTTT	CATRTSAGNTIYF
TRBD1	.	14	TRBV7-9	TRBJ1-1	TGTGCCAGCAGCAAAAGACAGGGAGTCACTGAAGCTTTCTTT	CASSKRQGVTEAFF
.	.	15	TRBV12-3/TRBV12-4	TRBJ2-1	TGTGCCAGCAGTTTAATAGTGGGAAGTTACAATGAGCAGTTCTTC	CASSLIVGSYNEQFF
.	few	11	TRBV28	TRBJ1-5	TGTGCCAGCAGTTTTCAGCAGCCCCAGCATTTT	CASSFQQPQHF
TRBD1	many	16	TRBV5-6	TRBJ2-5	TGTGCCAGCAGCTTGGTTGGAGACAGGGAAATAGAGACCCAGTACTTC	CASSLVGDREIETQYF
TRBD2	few	15	TRBV6-2/TRBV6-3	TRBJ2-7	TGTGCCAGCAGTTACTCGGGACTAGCGGACTACGAGCAGTACTTC	CASSYSGLADYEQYF
.	many	12	TRBV7-2	TRBJ2-5	TGTGCCAGCAGCCTACCTTTAGGGACCCAGTACTTC	CASSLPLGTQYF
.	.	14	TRBV6-2/TRBV6-3	TRBJ2-5	TGTGCCAGCAGCTACACCGGGACAATAGAGACCCAGTACTTC	CASSYTGTIETQYF
.	few	15	TRBV7-2	TRBJ1-1	TGTGCCAGCAGCACCAACGGGGTTACGAACACTGAAGCTTTCTTT	CASSTNGVTNTEAFF
TRBD1	.	18	TRBV11-1	TRBJ1-4	TGTGCCAGCAGCTTAGAGGGGACAGGGGCCGCCCTGGCTGAAAAACTGTTTTTT	CASSLEGTGAALAEKLFF
.	.	14	TRBV6-1	TRBJ2-7	TGTGCCAGCAGGGAGCCGGGACCACCTCGCGAGCAGTACTTC	CASREPGPPREQYF
TRBD1	.	14	TRBV6-5	TRBJ2-7	TGTGCCAGCAGGTTGGACAGGGGGTGGCACGAGCAGTACTTC	CASRLDRGWHEQYF
TRBD2	few	14	TRBV2	TRBJ2-1	TGTGCCAACTTAGCGGGTCCGACATACAATGAGCAGTTCTTC	CANLAGPTYNEQFF
TRBD1	.	15	TRBV27	TRBJ1-5	TGCACCAGCAGTTTAAAGGGACAGGGAGGCCAGCCCCAGCATTTT	CTSSLKGQGGQPQHF
TRBD2	once	17	TRBV28	TRBJ2-3	TGTGCCAGCAGTTCCTCCGGGACTAGCGGGAGGGGAGATACGCAGTATTTT	CASSSSGTSGRGDTQYF
.	many	14	TRBV29-1	TRBJ1-5	TGCAGCGCAGGGAACAGGGAAGGCAATCAGCCCCAGCATTTT	CSAGNREGNQPQHF
.	many	14	TRBV20-1	TRBJ2-7	TGCAGTGCTAGGCCGACTAGAGTTGGGTACGAGCAGTACTTC	CSARPTRVGYEQYF
.	.	14	TRBV7-9	TRBJ2-7	TGTGCCAGCAGCTTAAAGGGGCAGCCCTACGAGCAGTACTTC	CASSLKGQPYEQYF
.	.	13	TRBV5-4	TRBJ2-7	TGTGCCAGCAGCCCTGGAGCCCTCTACGAGCAGTACTTC	CASSPGALYEQYF
.	many	14	TRBV28	TRBJ2-1	TGTGCCAGCAGTCCTTTACTAGTTCAGGATGAGCAGTTCTTC	CASSPLLVQDEQFF
.	.	19	TRBV7-8	TRBJ2-1	TGTGCCAGCAGCTTAGCCGATGATGGTCTTCGACGCTTCTACAATGAGCAGTTCTTC	CASSLADDGLRRFYNEQFF
.	many	13	TRBV10-3	TRBJ1-1	TGTGCCCTCACTTGGGGGGAGAACACTGAAGCTTTCTTT	CALTWGENTEAFF
.	few	14	TRBV20-1	TRBJ1-5	TGCAGTGCCCCCGCGGGTGGATTGGGTCAGCCCCAGCATTTT	CSAPAGGLGQPQHF
TRBD1	few	15	TRBV15	TRBJ2-5	TGTGCCACCAGCAGAGGGCCGGGACAGCAAGAGACCCAGTACTTC	CATSRGPGQQETQYF
.	.	15	TRBV5-1	TRBJ2-1	TGCGCCAGCAGCTTAGGAGGGACTGTCTACAATGAGCAGTTCTTC	CASSLGGTVYNEQFF
.	few	14	TRBV24-1	TRBJ2-5	TGTGCCACCAGTGATCGGTATTTCCAAGAGACCCAGTACTTC	CATSDRYFQETQYF
.	.	16	TRBV20-1	TRBJ2-2	TGCAGTGCTAGAGCAGGGGGGAGGGCGAACACCGGGGAGCTGTTTTTT	CSARAGGRANTGELFF
.	.	14	TRBV5-6	TRBJ1-2	TGTGCCAGCAGCCCACCCAGACAGTCCTATGGCTACACCTTC	CASSPPRQSYGYTF
.	many	13	TRBV5-6	TRBJ2-5	TGTGCCAGCAGCTTGGTTGAGGAAGAGACCCAGTACTTC	CASSLVEEETQYF
.	.	14	TRBV18	TRBJ1-2	TGTGCCAGCTCACCAACAGGGAGTGGTCATGGCTACACCTTC	CASSPTGSGHGYTF
TRBD2	.	16	TRBV7-9	TRBJ2-1	TGTGCCAGCAGCCCTCCCAGCGGGAGCTCCTACAATGAGCAGTTCTTC	CASSPPSGSSYNEQFF
TRBD2	many	16	TRBV7-2	TRBJ2-7	TGTGCCAGCAGCTTAGTGGGGCGGGAGGGCCCCTACGAGCAGTACTTC	CASSLVGREGPYEQYF